In this sample, the clone carrying this T cell receptor beta chain turned up a few times. What it recognizes is unknown. Construction of TCR beta libraries was performed using quantitative 5'-RACE with molecular barcodes. TCRdb re-called the 5' RACE reads with MiXCR, one entry per CDR3 protein. The profile shows around 770,000 distinct CDR3 sequences, roughly 19% of them singletons. This sample is drawn from a study of CD8 T cells in ankylosing spondylitis. The CDR3 sequence is 16 residues long. Germline CDR1 SGHAT, CDR2 FQNNGV. V was clipped by 1 base and J by 4 bases; unmatched bases: 9. Findings of the study overall: Among TCR beta sequences, a motif of eight highly homologous variants appeared characteristic of ankylosing spondylitis blood. Before this, some motif variants had been reported in reactive arthritis synovial fluid and blood. Clones that were linked to disease were CD8+ and were relatively rare in peripheral blood. Reportedly, matched ankylosing spondylitis synovial fluid was significantly enriched for disease-linked clones.

The sequence came from a male donor with ankylosing spondylitis. The gene calls are TRBV11-2 and TRBJ2-7; 8 nucleotides match TRBD2. Source material: blood, either unsorted or a sorted T cell fraction (not recorded which). CDR3 sequence reads: CASSLVSPGLGYEQYF. For the CDR3, the DNA is TGTGCCAGCAGCTTAGTTTCTCCGGGACTAGGTTACGAGCAGTACTTC.